Listed below are T cell receptor beta chains from one sample, sequenced in a study of radiation and T cells in renal cell carcinoma. Assay: immunoSEQ multiplex PCR; the TCRdb copy retains only in-frame clones and omits some. The data contain more than 95,000 clones, roughly four fifths of them singletons. The sample consisted of blood, taken from a patient whose treatment included radiotherapy and nephrectomy. The receptors stem from a man in his fifties with renal cell carcinoma. Each CDR3 is given with its conserved first and last residue. D genes are given only for firm matches. Only some rows state a clone size, as once, few, many or a class for expanded clones.

j_call clone_size d_call v_call cdr3_aa cdr3_nt
TRBJ1-1 - - TRBV2 CASSKGGSSNTEAFF TGTGCCAGCAGTAAGGGGGGATCTTCGAACACTGAAGCTTTCTTT
TRBJ2-3 few - TRBV23-1 CASREKGTRF TGCGCCAGCAGGGAGAAAGGGACCCGATTT
TRBJ2-7 - TRBD1 TRBV27 CASSFSGRGLPYEQYF TGTGCCAGCAGTTTTTCTGGCAGGGGGCTTCCCTACGAGCAGTACTTC
TRBJ1-2 once - TRBV4-1 CASSQDIGVYYGYTF TGCGCCAGCAGCCAAGATATTGGGGTATACTATGGCTACACCTTC
TRBJ2-5 - - TRBV4-1 CASSQDGGRETQYF TGCGCCAGCAGCCAAGACGGTGGGCGAGAGACCCAGTACTTC
TRBJ1-1 - - TRBV19 CATVRGGHITEAFF TGTGCCACCGTTCGGGGGGGGCACATCACTGAAGCTTTCTTT
TRBJ1-4 - - TRBV18 CASSPTGRPNEKLFF TGTGCCAGCTCACCGACGGGTCGACCTAATGAAAAACTGTTTTTT
TRBJ1-1 once - TRBV14 CASGMNTEAFF TGTGCCAGCGGCATGAACACTGAAGCTTTCTTT
TRBJ1-3 once - TRBV27 CASRSPEGDTIYF TGTGCCAGCAGGTCCCCTGAGGGGGACACCATATATTTT
TRBJ2-7 few - TRBV5-5 CASSFSGESTYEQYF TGTGCCAGCAGCTTCTCCGGGGAATCAACCTACGAGCAGTACTTC
TRBJ2-1 once - TRBV28 CASSGSSYNEQFF TGTGCCAGCAGCGGGAGCTCCTACAATGAGCAGTTCTTC
TRBJ2-3 once - TRBV5-8 CASSLAGDSSTDTQYF TGTGCCAGCAGCTTGGCTGGGGATTCTAGCACAGATACGCAGTATTTT
TRBJ2-1 - - TRBV7-2 CASSLALGGRQFF TGTGCCAGCAGCTTAGCGCTCGGTGGGAGGCAGTTCTTC
TRBJ1-1 few TRBD1 TRBV30 CAWSKTGDLEAFF TGTGCCTGGAGTAAGACAGGGGACCTTGAAGCTTTCTTT
TRBJ2-1 - - TRBV7-3 CASSLLGGFYNEQFF TGTGCCAGCAGCTTACTTGGGGGGTTTTACAATGAGCAGTTCTTC
TRBJ1-4 - TRBD1 TRBV27 CASSLFGGTEMKKLFF TGTGCCAGCAGTTTATTTGGCGGGACAGAGATGAAAAAACTGTTTTTT
TRBJ2-5 - TRBD2 TRBV5-4 CASSLPSSGTPLQTQYF TGTGCCAGCAGCTTGCCCTCTAGCGGGACCCCTTTACAGACCCAGTACTTC
TRBJ2-7 - TRBD1 TRBV9 CASSDERTGLNEQYF TGTGCCAGCAGCGATGAAAGGACAGGGTTAAACGAGCAGTACTTC
TRBJ1-6 - TRBD1 TRBV5-1 CASSTGGDNSPLHF TGCGCCAGTTCGACAGGGGGAGATAATTCACCCCTCCACTTT
TRBJ2-1 - - TRBV6-5 CASTKKGAPNEQFF TGTGCCAGCACTAAAAAAGGGGCCCCCAATGAGCAGTTCTTC
TRBJ2-3 - - TRBV5-1 CASSLAGSITDTQYF TGCGCCAGCAGCTTGGCTGGTAGCATTACAGATACGCAGTATTTT
TRBJ2-1 - - TRBV30 CAWGPGGLYNEQFF TGTGCCTGGGGCCCCGGAGGGTTATACAATGAGCAGTTCTTC
TRBJ1-2 few TRBD1 TRBV6-6 CASRTVTGANYGYTF TGTGCCAGCAGAACGGTGACAGGGGCTAACTATGGCTACACCTTC
TRBJ1-3 - - TRBV18 CASSPAGQGGGNTIYF TGTGCCAGCTCACCAGCTGGGCAGGGAGGTGGAAACACCATATATTTT
TRBJ1-3 once - TRBV5-6 CASSFEQKSGNTIYF TGTGCCAGCAGCTTCGAACAGAAGTCTGGAAACACCATATATTTT
TRBJ1-2 - - TRBV6-1 CASNLGQRGGGYTF TGTGCCAGCAACCTAGGACAGCGCGGTGGTGGCTACACCTTC
TRBJ2-2 - TRBD1 TRBV28 CASSSTGVSTGELFF TGTGCCAGCAGTTCTACAGGGGTGAGCACCGGGGAGCTGTTTTTT
TRBJ2-4 - TRBD2 TRBV6-4 CAITSGTSEIKNIQYF TGTGCCATAACCTCCGGGACTAGCGAGATAAAAAACATTCAGTACTTC
TRBJ2-7 - TRBD2 TRBV4-3 CASSQQLGSGGGEQYF TGCGCCAGCAGCCAACAATTGGGTAGCGGGGGGGGAGAGCAGTACTTC
TRBJ1-2 once - TRBV28 CASSLGVTHNYGYTF TGTGCCAGCAGTTTAGGGGTGACTCATAACTATGGCTACACCTTC
TRBJ1-1 - - TRBV30 CAWSGRDWETEAFF TGTGCCTGGAGTGGTAGAGATTGGGAAACTGAAGCTTTCTTT
TRBJ1-4 - - TRBV30 CAWSVGGRGGNEKLFF TGTGCCTGGAGTGTCGGTGGACGGGGGGGTAATGAAAAACTGTTTTTT
TRBJ2-5 - - TRBV9 CASSAGGPKETQYF TGTGCCAGCAGCGCGGGGGGCCCAAAAGAGACCCAGTACTTC